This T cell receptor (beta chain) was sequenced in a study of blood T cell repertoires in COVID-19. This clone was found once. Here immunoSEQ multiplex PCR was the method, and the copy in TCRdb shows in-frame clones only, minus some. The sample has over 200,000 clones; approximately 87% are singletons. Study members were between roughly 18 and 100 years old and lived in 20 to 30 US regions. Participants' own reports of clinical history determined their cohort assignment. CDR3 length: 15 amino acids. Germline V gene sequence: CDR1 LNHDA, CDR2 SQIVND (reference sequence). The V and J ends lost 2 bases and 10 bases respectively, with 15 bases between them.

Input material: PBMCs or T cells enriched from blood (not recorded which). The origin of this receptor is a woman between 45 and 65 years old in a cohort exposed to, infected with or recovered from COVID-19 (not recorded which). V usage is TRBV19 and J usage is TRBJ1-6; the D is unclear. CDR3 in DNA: TGTGCCAGTAGTATAAGCCCGATCATCAGGTCACCCCTCCACTTT. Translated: CASSISPIIRSPLHF.